These T cell receptor beta chains were read from a single sample in a study of cytomegalovirus exposure and HLA in healthy donors. TCRdb's table, derived via immunoSEQ multiplex PCR, lists solely in-frame clones and lacks some. The sample holds around 300,000 clones, more than 55% seen once. The specimen was PBMCs. All receptors derive from a female donor in good health and CMV-seronegative. CDR3s include the opening cysteine and the closing phenylalanine or tryptophan. D genes are given only for firm matches. Part of the rows lack a size; the others show once, few, many or a class for expanded clones.

J: TRBJ2-1; V: TRBV29-1; D: -; size: -; DNA: TGCAGCGTTGATTTAGGCTCGGGAGCGCATAATGAGCAGTTCTTC; CDR3: CSVDLGSGAHNEQFF
J: TRBJ2-3; V: TRBV4-1; D: TRBD2; size: -; DNA: TGCGCCAGCAGCCAAGAGACGGGAGGGAGGGATACGCAGTATTTT; CDR3: CASSQETGGRDTQYF
J: TRBJ2-5; V: TRBV25-1; D: TRBD1; size: -; DNA: TGTGTCCCAGTCGAAATTGGACAGGGGGCAGAGACCCAGTACTTC; CDR3: CVPVEIGQGAETQYF
J: TRBJ2-3; V: TRBV19; D: TRBD1; size: -; DNA: TGTGCCAGTAGGACAGGGGGCATAGATACGCAGTATTTT; CDR3: CASRTGGIDTQYF
J: TRBJ2-1; V: TRBV5-4; D: -; size: -; DNA: TGTGCCAGCAGTCCAGACCCCCCCACTCCGGGACTTTACAATGAGCAGTTCTTC; CDR3: CASSPDPPTPGLYNEQFF
J: TRBJ2-3; V: TRBV5-6; D: TRBD1; size: few; DNA: TGTGCCAGCAATAAGGGGGCCACTTTAGTAGATACGCAGTATTTT; CDR3: CASNKGATLVDTQYF
J: TRBJ2-3; V: TRBV13; D: -; size: -; DNA: TGTGCCAGCAGCCGCGCGGGTCGGGGCACAGATACGCAGTATTTT; CDR3: CASSRAGRGTDTQYF
J: TRBJ2-7; V: TRBV7-9; D: TRBD1; size: -; DNA: TGTTCCAGCAGCCGTCCCGGGACAGTTTACGAGCAGTACTTC; CDR3: CSSSRPGTVYEQYF
J: TRBJ2-3; V: TRBV9; D: TRBD1; size: few; DNA: TGTGCCAGCAGCGCAGGACAGGGGACTAGCACAGATACGCAGTATTTT; CDR3: CASSAGQGTSTDTQYF
J: TRBJ2-5; V: TRBV15; D: TRBD2; size: -; DNA: TGTGCCACCAGCAGAGAAATCGCGGGAGGCCGAGGGAGACGGGAGACCCAGTACTTC; CDR3: CATSREIAGGRGRRETQYF
J: TRBJ2-5; V: TRBV10-1; D: TRBD2; size: once; DNA: TGCGCCAGCAGTGAGTCGGCGACTAGCGGGAGCGGGGAGACCCAGTACTTC; CDR3: CASSESATSGSGETQYF
J: TRBJ1-1; V: TRBV4-1; D: TRBD1; size: -; DNA: TGCGCCAGCAGCCAAGATATAAGGGGGCCCGGGAAGAACACTGAAGCTTTCTTT; CDR3: CASSQDIRGPGKNTEAFF
J: TRBJ1-1; V: TRBV2; D: -; size: -; DNA: TGTGCCAGCAGTCCCCCAGGGGCCCTGGGGCGAGACACTGAAGCTTTCTTT; CDR3: CASSPPGALGRDTEAFF
J: TRBJ2-1; V: TRBV7-3; D: -; size: -; DNA: TGTGCCAGCAGCTTAATGGGACGGGAGCCCTACAATGAGCAGTTCTTC; CDR3: CASSLMGREPYNEQFF
J: TRBJ1-2; V: TRBV2; D: -; size: -; DNA: TGTGCCAGCAACTTTTTCTCAGGGAAGGAAGGCTACACCTTC; CDR3: CASNFFSGKEGYTF